The rows below give T cell receptor beta chains drawn from one sample of a study of identical twins. MiXCR was run by TCRdb on the 5' RACE reads, yielding one entry per CDR3 protein. The table records approximately 700,000 distinct CDR3 sequences, around 6.1% of them present only once. The specimen sequenced was naive T cells sorted from blood. These receptors were obtained from a young man in good health. Each CDR3 is given with its conserved first and last residue. The D gene is left open where the match is weak. Not every row has a clone size; where given, it reads once, few, many or a size class.

>TRBV30|TRBD1|NA|TRBJ2-5
TGTGCCTGGGGTGGACAGGGCCAAGAGACCCAGTACTTC
CAWGGQGQETQYF
>TRBV27|NA|few|TRBJ1-5
TGTGCCAGCAGTTTTCGTAGCAATCAGCCCCAGCATTTT
CASSFRSNQPQHF
>TRBV9|NA|few|TRBJ2-1
TGTGCCAGCAGCGTATCGGGCCAACTCAGGGGGCAGTTCTTC
CASSVSGQLRGQFF
>TRBV5-1|NA|few|TRBJ2-7
TGCGCCAGCAGCTTGGGTGACACCTACGAGCAGTACTTC
CASSLGDTYEQYF
>TRBV2|TRBD2|few|TRBJ2-7
TGTGCCAGCACGGGACTAGTCCCCTACTTC
CASTGLVPYF
>TRBV12-3/TRBV12-4|TRBD2|many|TRBJ2-2
TGTGCCAGCAGTTTTTTAGCGGGAGGGGCGAACACCGGGGAGCTGTTTTTT
CASSFLAGGANTGELFF
>TRBV30|NA|NA|TRBJ1-2
TGTGCCTGGAGGACAGGCCCCAACTATGGCTACACCTTC
CAWRTGPNYGYTF
>TRBV7-9|NA|few|TRBJ2-5
TGTGCCAGCAGCTTAGGGGTTCTGGACCAAGAGACCCAGTACTTC
CASSLGVLDQETQYF
>TRBV4-2|NA|many|TRBJ2-7
TGTGCCAGCAGCCCAAGTGGGTTTCCCTACGAGCAGTACTTC
CASSPSGFPYEQYF
>TRBV20-1|TRBD2|many|TRBJ2-3
TGCAGTGCTAGAGCGGGGGGAGGCCACAGGGATACGCAGTATTTT
CSARAGGGHRDTQYF
>TRBV5-1|NA|few|TRBJ2-2
TGCGCCAGCAGGCCCGTGGGTCTTAACACCGGGGAGCTGTTTTTT
CASRPVGLNTGELFF
>TRBV5-5|NA|NA|TRBJ2-5
TGTGCCAGCAGCTTGGCGGCCGGGATCCAAGAGACCCAGTACTTC
CASSLAAGIQETQYF
>TRBV6-2/TRBV6-3|NA|few|TRBJ2-7
TGTGCCAGCAGTTACTCGGTACGGGGGAGCTCCTACGAGCAGTACTTC
CASSYSVRGSSYEQYF
>TRBV11-2|NA|NA|TRBJ2-7
TGTGCCAGCAGCCCGACTCCGTTCGAGCAGTACTTC
CASSPTPFEQYF
>TRBV9|TRBD1|NA|TRBJ2-1
TGTGCCAGCAGCCCAGATGCAGCGACAGGGGTTGAGCAGTTCTTC
CASSPDAATGVEQFF
>TRBV10-1|TRBD1|NA|TRBJ2-5
TGCGCCAGCAGTGAGCGGACAGGGGGCGCGGAGACCCAGTACTTC
CASSERTGGAETQYF
>TRBV6-5|NA|few|TRBJ1-3
TGTGCCAGCAGTTACGCGGGCCTGAGCTCTGGAAACACCATATATTTT
CASSYAGLSSGNTIYF
>TRBV12-3/TRBV12-4|NA|many|TRBJ1-1
TGTGCCAGCAGGCAGCGGGGGCCCTACACTGAAGCTTTCTTT
CASRQRGPYTEAFF
>TRBV10-3|TRBD2|many|TRBJ2-3
TGTGCCATCAGTGAGGGTACTAGCGGGCTCACGGATACGCAGTATTTT
CAISEGTSGLTDTQYF
>TRBV27|TRBD2|many|TRBJ2-3
TGTGCCAGCAGGCGGGGGGGCGCAGATACGCAGTATTTT
CASRRGGADTQYF
>TRBV10-1|TRBD1|few|TRBJ1-1
TGCGCCAGCAGTGCCGACAGGGTTCGTGAAGCTTTCTTT
CASSADRVREAFF
>TRBV5-6|TRBD1|NA|TRBJ1-5
TGTGCCAGCAGCCCCCGGGACAGAGATCAGCCCCAGCATTTT
CASSPRDRDQPQHF
>TRBV5-1|NA|few|TRBJ1-2
TGCGCCAGCAGCTGGGACGGAATAGAGGGCTACACCTTC
CASSWDGIEGYTF
>TRBV12-3/TRBV12-4|TRBD1|many|TRBJ1-1
TGTGCCAGCAGGATTCTGACAGGGGCGAACACTGAAGCTTTCTTT
CASRILTGANTEAFF
>TRBV5-1|NA|many|TRBJ2-7
TGCGCCAGCAGCTTGGCCGGGGCGAAGGGGCAGAGCTCCTACGAGCAGTACTTC
CASSLAGAKGQSSYEQYF
>TRBV7-6|TRBD2|NA|TRBJ2-7
TGTGCCAGCAGCTTAGCCCCCGGGACTAGCGGGAGCGGAGTTTTATACGAGCAGTACTTC
CASSLAPGTSGSGVLYEQYF
>TRBV6-5|NA|NA|TRBJ2-5
TGTGCCAGCAGTTTCGGGACCCCCGTACAAGAGACCCAGTACTTC
CASSFGTPVQETQYF
>TRBV18|NA|NA|TRBJ2-1
TGTGCCAGCTCCCCATTGGACCCCGGGGAGCAGTTCTTC
CASSPLDPGEQFF
>TRBV12-3/TRBV12-4|NA|many|TRBJ2-1
TGTGCCAGCAGTGGGGACCACTACAATGAGCAGTTCTTC
CASSGDHYNEQFF
>TRBV7-9|NA|many|TRBJ2-1
TGTGCCAGCAGCTTAGCTCCCGAGCAGTTCTTC
CASSLAPEQFF
>TRBV11-2|TRBD1|NA|TRBJ1-5
TGTGCCAGCAGCAGACAGGGGGCGATTCAGCCCCAGCATTTT
CASSRQGAIQPQHF
>TRBV5-1|NA|many|TRBJ1-2
TGCGCCAGCAGCTTGATGGGCAGGGACCGTAACTATGGCTACACCTTC
CASSLMGRDRNYGYTF
>TRBV5-1|NA|few|TRBJ2-7
TGCGCCAGCAGCTGGGACCTCTACGAGCAGTACTTC
CASSWDLYEQYF
>TRBV5-1|TRBD2|NA|TRBJ2-2
TGCGCCAGCAGCGCTCTAGCGGGAGTACAAACCGGGGAGCTGTTTTTT
CASSALAGVQTGELFF
>TRBV7-2|NA|many|TRBJ2-7
TGTGCCAGCAGCTTAGAGGGACACGAGCAGTACTTC
CASSLEGHEQYF
>TRBV12-3/TRBV12-4|NA|many|TRBJ2-5
TGTGCCAGCAGGCCGACCTCGGACAGGGAGGGGGAGACCCAGTACTTC
CASRPTSDREGETQYF
>TRBV20-1|NA|many|TRBJ2-3
TGCAGTGCCCAGGAGCGACTCACTAGCACAGATACGCAGTATTTT
CSAQERLTSTDTQYF
>TRBV9|NA|few|TRBJ2-1
TGTGCCAGCAGCGTAGTTAGCAGCTCCTACAATGAGCAGTTCTTC
CASSVVSSSYNEQFF
>TRBV12-3/TRBV12-4|TRBD1|many|TRBJ2-2
TGTGCCAGCAGGCGGACAGGGGGCACCGGGGAGCTGTTTTTT
CASRRTGGTGELFF
>TRBV15|NA|few|TRBJ2-7
TGTGCCACCAGCGGACCAGACGCGGTCGACGACGAGCAGTACTTC
CATSGPDAVDDEQYF
>TRBV4-1|NA|many|TRBJ1-2
TGCGCCAGCAGCCAGCCCGGACAGCCCCGCTATGGCTACACCTTC
CASSQPGQPRYGYTF